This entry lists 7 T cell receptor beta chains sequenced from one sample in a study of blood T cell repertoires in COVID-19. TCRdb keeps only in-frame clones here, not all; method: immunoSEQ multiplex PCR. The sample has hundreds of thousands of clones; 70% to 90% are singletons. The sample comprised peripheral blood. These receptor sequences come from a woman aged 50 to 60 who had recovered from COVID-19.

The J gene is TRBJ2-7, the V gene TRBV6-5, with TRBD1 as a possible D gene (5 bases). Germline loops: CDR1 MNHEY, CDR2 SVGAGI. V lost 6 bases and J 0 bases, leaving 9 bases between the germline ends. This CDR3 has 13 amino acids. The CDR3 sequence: CASRRTPSYEQYF. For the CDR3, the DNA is TGTGCCAGCAGACGGACACCCTCCTACGAGCAGTACTTC.

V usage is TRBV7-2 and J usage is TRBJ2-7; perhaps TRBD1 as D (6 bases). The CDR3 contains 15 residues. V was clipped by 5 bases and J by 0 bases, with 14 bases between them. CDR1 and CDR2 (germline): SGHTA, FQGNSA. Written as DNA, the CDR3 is TGTGCCAGCAGCCCAAGCATAGGGGGCTCCTACGAGCAGTACTTC. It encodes CASSPSIGGSYEQYF.

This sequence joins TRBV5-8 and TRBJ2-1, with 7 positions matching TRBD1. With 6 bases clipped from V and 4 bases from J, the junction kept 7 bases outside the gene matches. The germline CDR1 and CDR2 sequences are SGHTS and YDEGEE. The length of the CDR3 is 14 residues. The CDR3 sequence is CASILGTAYNEQFF. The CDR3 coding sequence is TGTGCCAGCATCCTCGGGACAGCGTACAATGAGCAGTTCTTC.

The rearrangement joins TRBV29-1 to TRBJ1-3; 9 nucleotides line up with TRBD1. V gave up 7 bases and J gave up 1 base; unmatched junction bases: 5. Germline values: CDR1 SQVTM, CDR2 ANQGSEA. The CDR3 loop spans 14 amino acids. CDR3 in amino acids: CSGTGGASGNTIYF. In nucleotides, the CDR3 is TGCAGCGGCACAGGGGGCGCTTCTGGAAACACCATATATTTT. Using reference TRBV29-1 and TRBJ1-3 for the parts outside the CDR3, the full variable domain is SAVISQKPSRDICQRGTSLTIQCQVDSQVTMMFWYRQQPGQSLTLIATANQGSEATYESGFVIDKFPISRPNLTFSTLTVSNMSPEDSSIYLCSGTGGASGNTIYFGEGSWLTVV.

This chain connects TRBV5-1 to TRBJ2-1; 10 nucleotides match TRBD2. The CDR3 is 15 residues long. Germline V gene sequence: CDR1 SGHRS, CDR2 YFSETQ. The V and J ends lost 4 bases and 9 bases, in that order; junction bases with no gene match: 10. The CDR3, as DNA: TGCGCCAGCAGCGTCACCGGGACTAGCGTAGGTGAGCAGTTCTTC. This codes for CASSVTGTSVGEQFF.

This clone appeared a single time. The CDR3 DNA reads TGTGCCACCGACAGGGGCACGGATGGCTACACCTTC. Translated, it gives CATDRGTDGYTF. V usage is TRBV2 and J usage is TRBJ1-2; TRBD1 agrees at 8 bases. With V trimmed by 10 bases and J by 6 bases, 7 bases remained unmatched. Germline lookup yields CDR1 SNHLY and CDR2 FYNNEI. This CDR3 region has 12 residues.

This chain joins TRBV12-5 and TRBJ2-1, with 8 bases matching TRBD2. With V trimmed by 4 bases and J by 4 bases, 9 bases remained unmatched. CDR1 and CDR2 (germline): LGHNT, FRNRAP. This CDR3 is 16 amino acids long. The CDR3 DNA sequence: TGTGCTAGTGGTTGGGGAAGCGGGAGAGGATACAATGAGCAGTTCTTC. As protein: CASGWGSGRGYNEQFF.